The 31 T cell receptor beta chains in this list originate from one sample, sequenced in a study of blood T cell repertoires in COVID-19. The protocol was immunoSEQ multiplex PCR, while the TCRdb copy is restricted to in-frame clones and leaves out a portion. Here the sample spans a few hundred thousand clones, roughly 80% being singletons. Material for sequencing was PBMCs or T cells enriched from blood (not recorded which). The receptors originated from a man aged 25 to 40 with acute COVID-19.

The chain couples TRBV5-3 to TRBJ1-1; TRBD1 might be the D (6 bases). TRBV5-3 carries the ORF label, with uncertain function. The CDR3 has 13 residues. The germline V and J ends were trimmed by 3 bases and 5 bases, with 11 bases remaining between them. The CDR3 sequence: CARSSSGQTEAFF. The CDR3 bases are TGTGCCAGAAGCTCCTCGGGACAAACTGAAGCTTTCTTT.

This chain links TRBV19 with TRBJ1-6; 7 bases agree with TRBD1. The CDR3 consists of 14 residues. The junction had 3 bases not matched to a gene; V was cut back by 4 bases and J by 6 bases. Germline CDR1 and CDR2: LNHDA and SQIVND (reference sequence). The CDR3 DNA reads as TGTGCCAGTAGTACAGGACAGGCTAATTCACCCCTCCACTTT. It yields the protein CASSTGQANSPLHF.

The table lists this clone with a count of one. This chain joins TRBV5-6 and TRBJ2-3; the D is unclear. The V gene lost 2 bases and the J gene lost 2 bases, with 9 bases spanning the gap. The germline CDR1 and CDR2 sequences are SGHDT and YYEEEE. This CDR3 has 14 amino acids. The CDR3: CASSLRLFTDTQYF. The CDR3 bases are TGTGCCAGCAGCTTAAGACTCTTCACAGATACGCAGTATTTT.

The rearrangement links TRBV4-1 to TRBJ2-2; D not resolved. The length of the CDR3 is 17 residues. The ends were cut back, 0 bases at V and 4 bases at J, with 15 bases in the middle. Germline-derived CDR1 and CDR2 are MGHRA and YSYEKL. The CDR3 reads CASSQDQQPFGTGELFF. For the CDR3, the DNA is TGCGCCAGCAGCCAAGATCAACAGCCCTTTGGCACCGGGGAGCTGTTTTTT.

This clone has just a few counts. In nucleotides, the CDR3 is TGTGCCAGCAGCTTAGCTGCGGCAGGGTTCTACAATGAGCAGTTCTTC. Its translation is CASSLAAAGFYNEQFF. The chain carries TRBV7-2 and TRBJ2-1; D may be TRBD1 (5 bases). The V gene's germline CDR1 is SGHTA and CDR2 FQGNSA. This CDR3 has 16 amino acids. Trimming took off 0 bases at V and 3 bases at J, with 12 bases between the two ends.

This chain uses TRBV6-5 with TRBJ2-2, with 12 bases lining up with TRBD2. The germline gives CDR1 MNHEY, CDR2 SVGAGI. Trimming cost V 2 bases and J 7 bases; bases outside gene matches: 2. The length of the CDR3 is 15 residues. The CDR3 protein is CASSYRTSGIGELFF. CDR3 bases: TGTGCCAGCAGTTACCGGACTAGCGGGATCGGGGAGCTGTTTTTT.

The genes are TRBV6-6 and TRBJ1-2; perhaps TRBD1 as D (6 bases). This CDR3 has 16 residues. V lost 4 bases, J lost 0 bases, and 15 bases lay in between. The germline V gene has CDR1 MNHNY and CDR2 SVGAGI (reference sequence). The CDR3 sequence is CASSFDRTLTNYGYTF. The CDR3 coding sequence is TGTGCCAGCAGTTTCGACAGGACTTTAACTAACTATGGCTACACCTTC.

The chain combines TRBV25-1 with TRBJ2-1; TRBD2 agrees at 13 bases. V lost 4 bases to trimming and J lost 9 bases; unmatched junction nucleotides: 6. The CDR3 runs 15 residues. The V gene's germline CDR1 is MGHDK and CDR2 SYGVNS. CDR3 coding DNA: TGTGCCAGCAGTGGTACTAGCGGGGGGGCCGGTGAGCAGTTCTTC. Translation: CASSGTSGGAGEQFF.

This chain links TRBV5-4 with TRBJ2-1, with D perhaps matching TRBD2 (6 bases). This CDR3 comprises 15 residues. V lost 0 bases to trimming and J lost 5 bases, with 12 bases between them. Per germline, CDR1 SGHNT and CDR2 YYREEE (reference sequence). The CDR3: CASSLAGGANNEQFF. The CDR3 DNA follows: TGTGCCAGCAGCTTGGCTGGCGGGGCTAACAATGAGCAGTTCTTC. The whole variable domain, remainder taken from reference TRBV5-4 and TRBJ2-1, is ETGVTQSPTHLIKTRGQQVTLRCSSQSGHNTVSWYQQALGQGPQFIFQYYREEENGRGNFPPRFSGLQFPNYSSELNVNALELDDSALYLCASSLAGGANNEQFFGPGTRLTVL.

V and J are TRBV4-3 and TRBJ2-1; TRBD1 matches 10 bases. The V gene end was trimmed by 4 bases and the J gene end by 6 bases; junction bases not matched to a gene: 6. Germline V gene lookup returns CDR1 LGHNA and CDR2 YSLEER. The CDR3 has 15 amino acids. The CDR3 loop reads CASSRDRGASNEQFF. CDR3 DNA: TGCGCCAGCAGCCGGGACAGGGGTGCGAGCAATGAGCAGTTCTTC.

The chain is built from TRBV21-1 and TRBJ2-2; the D call of TRBD1 is as the table states it, not checked on the DNA. TRBV21-1 is reported as a pseudogene. The CDR3 is made up of 14 amino acids. The CDR3 DNA sequence: TGTGCCAGCAGCAATCCAGGGATAGCCGGGGAGCTGTTTTTT. Its protein is CASSNPGIAGELFF.

The genes are TRBV19 and TRBJ2-4; TRBD2 matches 8 bases. CDR3 length: 15 residues. V dropped 5 bases and J dropped 6; count of bases not matched to a gene: 9. CDR1 is LNHDA and CDR2 is SQIVND in the germline V gene (reference sequence). The CDR3 DNA reads TGTGCCAGTAGTGAAGGAGCGGGAGTAATAAACATTCAGTACTTC. Translation gives CASSEGAGVINIQYF.

The chain links TRBV18 to TRBJ1-4; 8 nucleotides agree with TRBD1. The V and J ends lost 3 bases and 5 bases, in that order; junction bases with no gene match: 5. The CDR3 extends over 15 amino acids. Germline V gene sequence: CDR1 KGHSH, CDR2 LQKENI. In DNA, the CDR3 is TGTGCCAGCTCACCGATGACAGGGGTGAATGAAAAACTGTTTTTT. Protein: CASSPMTGVNEKLFF.

In nucleotides, the CDR3 is TGTGCCAGCAGCCCCCCTCCGGGGAGCTACAATGAGCAGTTCTTC. Translated: CASSPPPGSYNEQFF. The chain carries TRBV28 and TRBJ2-1; weak D call: TRBD2 (5 bases). This CDR3 is 15 amino acids long. V gave up 6 bases and J gave up 3 bases, with 15 bases separating them. CDR1 MDHEN and CDR2 SYDVKM come from the germline V gene. Full variable domain (rest looked up from reference TRBV28 and TRBJ2-1): DVKVTQSSRYLVKRTGEKVFLECVQDMDHENMFWYRQDPGLGLRLIYFSYDVKMKEKGDIPEGYSVSREKKERFSLILESASTNQTSMYLCASSPPPGSYNEQFFGPGTRLTVL.

The chain joins TRBV6-1 to TRBJ2-3; D ambiguous. Trimming took 2 bases from V and 2 from J, leaving 8 bases between them. The CDR3 consists of 14 residues. Germline lookup yields CDR1 MNHNS and CDR2 SASEGT. Here the CDR3 reads CASSEQAVTDTQYF. The CDR3 DNA is TGTGCCAGCAGTGAACAGGCAGTCACAGATACGCAGTATTTT.

The V and J genes are TRBV5-1 and TRBJ1-1, with 10 bases matching TRBD1. CDR3 length: 14 residues. Germline loops: CDR1 SGHRS, CDR2 YFSETQ. With V trimmed by 3 bases and J by 5 bases, 4 bases remained unmatched. CDR3 amino acids: CASSYGQGVTEAFF. As DNA, the CDR3 is TGCGCCAGCAGCTACGGACAGGGGGTAACTGAAGCTTTCTTT.

V usage is TRBV11-2 and J usage is TRBJ1-2; D unclear. The CDR3 has 14 amino acids. The germline gives CDR1 SGHAT, CDR2 FQNNGV. Trimming removed 8 bases from V and 4 bases from J, with 17 bases in between. The CDR3 bases are TGTGCCAGCTACCCGGTCGGGAGGACCTATGGCTACACCTTC. Amino acids: CASYPVGRTYGYTF.

The V and J genes are TRBV29-1 and TRBJ2-2, with TRBD1 matching 8 bases. After removal of 3 bases from V and 5 bases from J, the junction contained 8 bases not matched to a gene. CDR1 is SQVTM and CDR2 is ANQGSEA in the germline V gene. The CDR3 loop spans 15 amino acids. CDR3 in DNA: TGCAGCGTTGAGCCTAGGCAGGGGGCGACCGGGGAGCTGTTTTTT. It yields the protein CSVEPRQGATGELFF.

The chain carries TRBV3-1 (or the pseudogene TRBV3-2) and TRBJ1-1; 7 bases agree with TRBD1. Germline values: CDR1 LGHDT, CDR2 YNNKEL (reference sequence). V shed 4 bases and J 3 bases; nucleotides not matched to a gene: 14. The CDR3 length is 17 residues. This chain's CDR3 is CASSRRNDRVRYTEAFF. CDR3 DNA sequence: TGTGCCAGCAGCCGAAGGAACGACAGGGTAAGGTACACTGAAGCTTTCTTT.

The chain links TRBV15 to TRBJ1-1; D remains ambiguous. CDR1 and CDR2 (germline): LNHNV, YYDKDF (reference sequence). This CDR3 region has 13 residues. The germline V and J ends were trimmed by 3 bases and 2 bases, with 7 bases remaining between them. The CDR3 here is CATSRRTNTEAFF. DNA of the CDR3: TGTGCCACCAGCAGGAGGACTAACACTGAAGCTTTCTTT. Full variable domain (remainder filled in from reference TRBV15 and TRBJ1-1): DAMVIQNPRYQVTQFGKPVTLSCSQTLNHNVMYWYQQKSSQAPKLLFHYYDKDFNNEADTPDNFQSRRPNTSFCFLDIRSPGLGDTAMYLCATSRRTNTEAFFGQGTRLTVV.

The chain uses TRBV18 and TRBJ1-2, with 7 bases matching TRBD1. J was trimmed by 6 bases and V by 3 bases; bases with no gene match: 7. The germline V gene encodes CDR1 KGHSH and CDR2 LQKENI. The CDR3 contains 14 residues. The CDR3 bases are TGTGCCAGCTCACCTGGACAGGCTCCAAATGGCTACACCTTC. Its translation is CASSPGQAPNGYTF.

The J gene is TRBJ1-2, the V gene TRBV20-1; tentative D call: TRBD1 (5 bases). The CDR3 covers 11 residues. Germline values: CDR1 DFQATT, CDR2 SNEGSKA (reference sequence). Deletions cut 0 bases from V and 9 bases from J, with 8 bases between. CDR3 bases: TGCAGTGCTAGAGACCAGGGCCGCTACACCTTC. This gives the protein CSARDQGRYTF.

This clone came up once. The chain employs TRBV3-1 (or the pseudogene TRBV3-2) and TRBJ1-2; possibly TRBD1 for D (5 bases). V dropped 4 bases and J dropped 4 bases, with 16 bases sitting between them. In germline, CDR1 is LGHDT, CDR2 YNNKEL (reference sequence). The CDR3 length is 15 residues. The CDR3 region has the DNA TGTGCCAGCAGCCCTAACGGGGGATCAAGCTATGGCTACACCTTC. Its translation: CASSPNGGSSYGYTF.

This clone was detected a few times. The V gene is TRBV6-2 or TRBV6-3, the J gene TRBJ2-7; D not resolved. Germline V lookup: CDR1 MNHEY, CDR2 SVGEGT. The germline V and J ends were trimmed by 0 bases and 2 bases, with 8 bases remaining between them. There are 14 residues in the CDR3. The CDR3 DNA sequence: TGTGCCAGCAGTTACTCGAGCGCTCCCTACGAGCAGTACGTC. This translates into CASSYSSAPYEQYV.

The V gene is TRBV11-2, the J gene TRBJ1-6, with a weak D call TRBD1 (6 bases). Germline assignment: CDR1 SGHAT and CDR2 FQNNGV. The CDR3 totals 15 residues. The V gene lost 6 bases and the J gene lost 2 bases, with 11 bases spanning the gap. This CDR3 reads CASSADRTYNSPLHF. The CDR3 coding sequence is TGTGCCAGCAGTGCAGACAGGACCTATAATTCACCCCTCCACTTT.

The chain employs TRBV15 and TRBJ1-6; 7 bases align to TRBD1. V lost 8 bases, J lost 10 bases, and 14 bases stayed unmatched. The CDR3 consists of 15 residues. The V gene's germline CDR1 is LNHNV and CDR2 YYDKDF (reference sequence). The CDR3 protein is CATGLGDRVLSPLHF. The CDR3 region has the DNA TGTGCCACCGGCTTGGGAGACAGGGTCTTGTCACCCCTCCACTTT.

The chain joins TRBV5-6 to TRBJ2-3; 9 bases fit TRBD1. Trimming at V came to 4 bases and at J to 5 bases, leaving 8 bases not matched to a gene. CDR3 size: 15 residues. In germline, CDR1 is SGHDT, CDR2 YYEEEE. CDR3 loop: CASSPRGQGRDTQYF. Written as DNA, the CDR3 is TGTGCCAGCAGCCCGAGGGGACAGGGAAGAGATACGCAGTATTTT.

The chain links TRBV19 to TRBJ2-5; a possible D gene is TRBD1 (5 bases). V lost 6 bases to trimming and J lost 5 bases, with 10 bases between them. This CDR3 comprises 12 residues. Germline CDR1 and CDR2: LNHDA and SQIVND (reference sequence). The CDR3 DNA reads TGTGCCAGTAGAGGGGCCAGCGAGACCCAGTACTTC. Amino acid sequence: CASRGASETQYF. Variable domain in full (rest from reference TRBV19 and TRBJ2-5): DGGITQSPKYLFRKEGQNVTLSCEQNLNHDAMYWYRQDPGQGLRLIYYSQIVNDFQKGDIAEGYSVSREKKESFPLTVTSAQKNPTAFYLCASRGASETQYFGPGTRLLVL.

The V and J genes are TRBV30 and TRBJ1-2, with 7 bases lining up with TRBD1. This CDR3 is built from 13 residues. CDR1 and CDR2 (germline): GTSNPN, SVGIG (reference sequence). The ends lost 4 bases at V and 4 bases at J; junction bases unmatched: 6. The CDR3 bases are TGTGCCTGGATACCGGCAGGGGGCTATGGCTACACCTTC. Protein sequence: CAWIPAGGYGYTF.

The J gene is TRBJ2-7, the V gene TRBV5-5; D remains ambiguous. Trimming removed 4 bases from V and 1 base from J, with 9 bases in between. In germline, CDR1 is SGHKS, CDR2 YYEKEE (reference sequence). The CDR3 is made up of 13 amino acids. This CDR3 is CASSRTSSYEQYV. CDR3 coding DNA: TGTGCCAGCAGCCGAACAAGTTCCTACGAGCAGTACGTC.

This clone occurred once. J is TRBJ2-2 and V is TRBV6-5, with D unresolved. This CDR3 comprises 14 residues. In germline, CDR1 is MNHEY, CDR2 SVGAGI. V gave up 5 bases and J gave up 3 bases, with 10 bases separating them. CDR3 region: CASSPSMDTGELFF. The CDR3 DNA reads TGTGCCAGCAGTCCTAGTATGGACACCGGGGAGCTGTTTTTT.